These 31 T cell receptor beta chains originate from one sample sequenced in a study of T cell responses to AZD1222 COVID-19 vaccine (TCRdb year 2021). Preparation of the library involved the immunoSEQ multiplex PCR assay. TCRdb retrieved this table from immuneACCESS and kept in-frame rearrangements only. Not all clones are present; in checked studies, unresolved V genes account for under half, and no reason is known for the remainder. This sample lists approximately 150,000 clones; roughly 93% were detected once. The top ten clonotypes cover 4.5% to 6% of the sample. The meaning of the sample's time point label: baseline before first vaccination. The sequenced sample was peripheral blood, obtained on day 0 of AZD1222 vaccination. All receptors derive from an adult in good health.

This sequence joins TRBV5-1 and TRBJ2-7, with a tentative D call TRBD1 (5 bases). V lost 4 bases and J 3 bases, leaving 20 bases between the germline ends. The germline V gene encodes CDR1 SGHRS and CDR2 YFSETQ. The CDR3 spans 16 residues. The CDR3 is CASSPLTDSSRYEQYF. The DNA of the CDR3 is TGCGCCAGCAGCCCCTTGACAGACTCTTCCCGCTACGAGCAGTACTTC.

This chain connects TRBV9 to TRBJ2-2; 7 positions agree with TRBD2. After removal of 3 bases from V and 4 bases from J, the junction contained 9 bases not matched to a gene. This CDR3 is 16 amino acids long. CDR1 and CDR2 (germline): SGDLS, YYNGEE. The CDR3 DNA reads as TGTGCCAGCAGCGGGGGCTTGACTAGCCGCACCGGGGAGCTGTTTTTT. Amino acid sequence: CASSGGLTSRTGELFF. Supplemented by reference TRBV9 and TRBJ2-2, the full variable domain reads DSGVTQTPKHLITATGQRVTLRCSPRSGDLSVYWYQQSLDQGLQFLIQYYNGEERAKGNILERFSAQQFPDLHSELNLSSLELGDSALYFCASSGGLTSRTGELFFGEGSRLTVL.

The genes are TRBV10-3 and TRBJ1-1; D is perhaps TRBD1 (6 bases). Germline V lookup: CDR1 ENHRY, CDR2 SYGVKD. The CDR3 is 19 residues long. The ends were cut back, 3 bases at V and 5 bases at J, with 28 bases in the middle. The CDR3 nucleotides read TGTGCCATCAGTGACCCAACGGGGGGGCAGTCTAGGAGAGGGACTGAAGCTTTCTTT. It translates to CAISDPTGGQSRRGTEAFF.

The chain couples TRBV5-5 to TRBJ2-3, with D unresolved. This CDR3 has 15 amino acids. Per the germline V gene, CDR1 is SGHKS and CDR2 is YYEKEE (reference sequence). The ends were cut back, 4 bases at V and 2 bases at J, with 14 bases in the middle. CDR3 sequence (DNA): TGTGCCAGCAGCCTACGGGTATCCGCCACAGATACGCAGTATTTT. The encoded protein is CASSLRVSATDTQYF.

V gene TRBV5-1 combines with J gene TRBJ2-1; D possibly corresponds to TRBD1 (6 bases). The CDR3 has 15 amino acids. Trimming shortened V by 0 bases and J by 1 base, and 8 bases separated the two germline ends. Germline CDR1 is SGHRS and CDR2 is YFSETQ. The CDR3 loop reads CASSLDQGSYNEQFF. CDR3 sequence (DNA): TGCGCCAGCAGCTTGGATCAGGGGTCCTACAATGAGCAGTTCTTC. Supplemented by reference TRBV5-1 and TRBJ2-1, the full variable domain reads KAGVTQTPRYLIKTRGQQVTLSCSPISGHRSVSWYQQTPGQGLQFLFEYFSETQRNKGNFPGRFSGRQFSNSRSEMNVSTLELGDSALYLCASSLDQGSYNEQFFGPGTRLTVL.

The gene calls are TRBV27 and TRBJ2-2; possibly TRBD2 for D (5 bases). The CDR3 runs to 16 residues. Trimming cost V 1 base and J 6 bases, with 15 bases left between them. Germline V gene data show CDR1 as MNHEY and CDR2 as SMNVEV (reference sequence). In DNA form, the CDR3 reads TGTGCCAGCAGTTTATACTCCGGGGAGAGATCCGGGGAGCTGTTTTTT. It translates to CASSLYSGERSGELFF.

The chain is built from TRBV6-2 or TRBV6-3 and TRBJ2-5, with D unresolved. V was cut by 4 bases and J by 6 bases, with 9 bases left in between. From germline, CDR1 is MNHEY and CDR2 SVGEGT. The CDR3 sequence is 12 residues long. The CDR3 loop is CASSSLRQTQYF. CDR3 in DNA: TGTGCCAGCAGTTCCCTTCGTCAGACCCAGTACTTC.

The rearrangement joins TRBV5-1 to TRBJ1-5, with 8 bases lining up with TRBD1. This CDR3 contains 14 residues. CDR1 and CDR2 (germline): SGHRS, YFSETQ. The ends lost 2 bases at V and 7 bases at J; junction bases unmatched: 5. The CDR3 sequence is CASSFGQGEQPQHF. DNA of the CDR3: TGCGCCAGCAGCTTCGGACAGGGAGAACAGCCCCAGCATTTT.

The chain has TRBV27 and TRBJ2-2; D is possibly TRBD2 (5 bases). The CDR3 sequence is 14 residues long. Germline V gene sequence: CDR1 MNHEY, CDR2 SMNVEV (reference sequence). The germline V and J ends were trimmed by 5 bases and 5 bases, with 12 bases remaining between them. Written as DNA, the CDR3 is TGTGCCAGCAGTACTACTCCGGGAACCGGGGAGCTGTTTTTT. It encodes CASSTTPGTGELFF.

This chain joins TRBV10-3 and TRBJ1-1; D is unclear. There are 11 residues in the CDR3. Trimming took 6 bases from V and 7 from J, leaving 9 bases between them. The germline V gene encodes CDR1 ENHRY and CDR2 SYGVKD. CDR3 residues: CAIRRAGEAFF. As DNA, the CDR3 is TGTGCCATCAGAAGGGCAGGTGAAGCTTTCTTT.

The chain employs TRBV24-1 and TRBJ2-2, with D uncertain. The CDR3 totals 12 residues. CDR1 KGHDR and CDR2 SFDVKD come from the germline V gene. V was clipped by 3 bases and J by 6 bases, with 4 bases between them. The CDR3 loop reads CATSDKAGELFF. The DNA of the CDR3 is TGTGCCACCAGTGATAAGGCCGGGGAGCTGTTTTTT.

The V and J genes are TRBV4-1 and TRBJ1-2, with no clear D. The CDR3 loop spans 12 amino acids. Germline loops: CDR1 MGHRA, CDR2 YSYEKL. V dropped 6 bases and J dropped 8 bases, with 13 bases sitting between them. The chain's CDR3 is CASSNHSGGYTF. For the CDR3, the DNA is TGCGCCAGCAGTAACCACAGCGGCGGCTACACCTTC.

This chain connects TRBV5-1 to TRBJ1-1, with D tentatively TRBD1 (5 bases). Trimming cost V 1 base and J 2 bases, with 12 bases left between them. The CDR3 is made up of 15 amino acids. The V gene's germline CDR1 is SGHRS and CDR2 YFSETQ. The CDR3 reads CASSLLPGTNTEAFF. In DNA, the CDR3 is TGCGCCAGCAGCTTGTTGCCAGGGACCAACACTGAAGCTTTCTTT. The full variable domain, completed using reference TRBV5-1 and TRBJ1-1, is KAGVTQTPRYLIKTRGQQVTLSCSPISGHRSVSWYQQTPGQGLQFLFEYFSETQRNKGNFPGRFSGRQFSNSRSEMNVSTLELGDSALYLCASSLLPGTNTEAFFGQGTRLTVV.

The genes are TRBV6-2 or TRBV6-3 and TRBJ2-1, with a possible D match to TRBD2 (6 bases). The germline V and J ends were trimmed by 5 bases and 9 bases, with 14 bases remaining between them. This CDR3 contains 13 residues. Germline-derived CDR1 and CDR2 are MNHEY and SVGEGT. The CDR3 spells CASSRGWGGEQFF. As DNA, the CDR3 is TGTGCCAGCAGTCGGGGGTGGGGCGGTGAGCAGTTCTTC.

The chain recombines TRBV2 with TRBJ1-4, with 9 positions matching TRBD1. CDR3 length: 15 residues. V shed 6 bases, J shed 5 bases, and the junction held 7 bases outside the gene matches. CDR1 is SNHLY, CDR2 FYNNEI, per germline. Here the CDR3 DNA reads TGTGCCAGCAGGGAGGTGGACAGGGGAAATGAAAAACTGTTTTTT. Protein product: CASREVDRGNEKLFF. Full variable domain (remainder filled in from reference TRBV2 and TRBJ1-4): EPEVTQTPSHQVTQMGQEVILRCVPISNHLYFYWYRQILGQKVEFLVSFYNNEISEKSEIFDDQFSVERPDGSNFTLKIRSTKLEDSAMYFCASREVDRGNEKLFFGSGTQLSVL.

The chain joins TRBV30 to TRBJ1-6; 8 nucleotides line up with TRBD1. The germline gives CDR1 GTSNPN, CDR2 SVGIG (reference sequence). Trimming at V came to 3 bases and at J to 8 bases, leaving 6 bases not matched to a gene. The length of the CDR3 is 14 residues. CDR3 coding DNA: TGTGCCTGGAGGGGGACAGGCGGTGATTCACCCCTCCACTTT. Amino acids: CAWRGTGGDSPLHF. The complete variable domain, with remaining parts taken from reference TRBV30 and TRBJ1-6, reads SQTIHQWPATLVQPVGSPLSLECTVEGTSNPNLYWYRQAAGRGLQLLFYSVGIGQISSEVPQNLSASRPQDRQFILSSKKLLLSDSGFYLCAWRGTGGDSPLHFGNGTRLTVT.

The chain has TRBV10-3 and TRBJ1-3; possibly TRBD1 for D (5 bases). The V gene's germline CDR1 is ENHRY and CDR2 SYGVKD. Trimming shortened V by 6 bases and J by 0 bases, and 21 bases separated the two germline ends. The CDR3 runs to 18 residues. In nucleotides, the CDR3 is TGTGCCATCAGAGAATCCGCAGGGTTTCCCTACTCTGGAAACACCATATATTTT. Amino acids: CAIRESAGFPYSGNTIYF.

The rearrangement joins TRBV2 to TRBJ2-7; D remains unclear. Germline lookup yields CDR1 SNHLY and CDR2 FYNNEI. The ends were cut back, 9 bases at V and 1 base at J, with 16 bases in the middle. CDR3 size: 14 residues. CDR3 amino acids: CASVRAPLSYEQYF. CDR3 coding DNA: TGTGCCAGTGTCCGGGCCCCTTTGTCCTACGAGCAGTACTTC.

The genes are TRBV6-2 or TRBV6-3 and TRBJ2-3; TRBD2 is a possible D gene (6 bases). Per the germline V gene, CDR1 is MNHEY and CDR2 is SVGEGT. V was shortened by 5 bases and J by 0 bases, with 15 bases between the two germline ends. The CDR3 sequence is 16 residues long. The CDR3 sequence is CASSGRFGGSTDTQYF. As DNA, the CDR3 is TGTGCCAGCAGTGGGAGGTTTGGCGGGAGCACAGATACGCAGTATTTT.

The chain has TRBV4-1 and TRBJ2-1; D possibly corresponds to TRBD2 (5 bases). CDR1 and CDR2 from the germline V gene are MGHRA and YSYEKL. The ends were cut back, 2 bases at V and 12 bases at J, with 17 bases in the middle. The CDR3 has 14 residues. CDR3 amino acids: CASSQPFLGEGQFF. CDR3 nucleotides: TGCGCCAGCAGCCAACCGTTTCTGGGTGAGGGGCAGTTCTTC.

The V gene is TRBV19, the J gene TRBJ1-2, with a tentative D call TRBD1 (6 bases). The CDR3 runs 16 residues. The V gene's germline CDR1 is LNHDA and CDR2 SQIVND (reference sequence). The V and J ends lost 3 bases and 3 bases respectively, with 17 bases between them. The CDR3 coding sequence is TGTGCCAGTAGTATCAGAACAGGGAAAGGCGACTATGGCTACACCTTC. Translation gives CASSIRTGKGDYGYTF.

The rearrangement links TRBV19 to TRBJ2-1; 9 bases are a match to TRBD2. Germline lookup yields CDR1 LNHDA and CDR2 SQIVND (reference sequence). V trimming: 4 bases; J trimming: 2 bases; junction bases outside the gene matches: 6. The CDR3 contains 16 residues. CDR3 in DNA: TGTGCCAGTAGTAAATCGGCGGGGGGGCCCTACAATGAGCAGTTCTTC. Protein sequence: CASSKSAGGPYNEQFF. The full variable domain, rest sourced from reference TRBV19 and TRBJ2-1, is DGGITQSPKYLFRKEGQNVTLSCEQNLNHDAMYWYRQDPGQGLRLIYYSQIVNDFQKGDIAEGYSVSREKKESFPLTVTSAQKNPTAFYLCASSKSAGGPYNEQFFGPGTRLTVL.

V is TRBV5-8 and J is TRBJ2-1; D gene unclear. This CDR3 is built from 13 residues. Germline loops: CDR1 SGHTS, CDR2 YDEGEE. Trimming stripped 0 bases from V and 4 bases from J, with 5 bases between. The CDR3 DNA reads TGTGCCAGCAGCTTGGGGGGATACAATGAGCAGTTCTTC. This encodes CASSLGGYNEQFF.

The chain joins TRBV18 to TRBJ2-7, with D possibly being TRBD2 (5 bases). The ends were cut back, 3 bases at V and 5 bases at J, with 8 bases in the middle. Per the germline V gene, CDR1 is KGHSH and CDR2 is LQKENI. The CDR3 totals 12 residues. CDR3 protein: CASSPFGDEQYF. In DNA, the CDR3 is TGTGCCAGCTCACCCTTCGGGGACGAGCAGTACTTC. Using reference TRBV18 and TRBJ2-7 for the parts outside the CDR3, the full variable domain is NAGVMQNPRHLVRRRGQEARLRCSPMKGHSHVYWYRQLPEEGLKFMVYLQKENIIDESGMPKERFSAEFPKEGPSILRIQQVVRGDSAAYFCASSPFGDEQYFGPGTRLTVT.

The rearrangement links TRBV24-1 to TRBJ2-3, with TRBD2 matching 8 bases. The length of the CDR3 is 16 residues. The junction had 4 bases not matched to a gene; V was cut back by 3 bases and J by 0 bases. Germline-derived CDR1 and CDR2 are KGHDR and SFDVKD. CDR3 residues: CATSDHKRGSTDTQYF. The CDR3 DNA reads TGTGCCACCAGTGATCACAAGCGGGGGAGCACAGATACGCAGTATTTT.

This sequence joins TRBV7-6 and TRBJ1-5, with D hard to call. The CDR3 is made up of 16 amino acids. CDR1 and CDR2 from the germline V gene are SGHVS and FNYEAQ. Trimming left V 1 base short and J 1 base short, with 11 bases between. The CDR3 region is CASSLEPVGSNQPQHF. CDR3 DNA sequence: TGTGCCAGCAGCTTAGAACCGGTAGGGAGCAATCAGCCCCAGCATTTT.

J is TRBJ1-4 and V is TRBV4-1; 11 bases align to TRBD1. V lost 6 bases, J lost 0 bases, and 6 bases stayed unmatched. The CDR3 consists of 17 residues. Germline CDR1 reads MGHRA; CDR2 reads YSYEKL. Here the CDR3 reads CASRPGQGGATNEKLFF. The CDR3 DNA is TGCGCCAGCAGACCGGGACAGGGGGGGGCAACTAATGAAAAACTGTTTTTT.

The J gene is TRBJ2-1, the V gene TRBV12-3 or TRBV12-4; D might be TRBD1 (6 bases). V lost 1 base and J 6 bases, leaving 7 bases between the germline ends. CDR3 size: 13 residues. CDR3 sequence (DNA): TGTGCCAGCAGTTTAGGGGGGCCCAATGAGCAGTTCTTC. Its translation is CASSLGGPNEQFF.

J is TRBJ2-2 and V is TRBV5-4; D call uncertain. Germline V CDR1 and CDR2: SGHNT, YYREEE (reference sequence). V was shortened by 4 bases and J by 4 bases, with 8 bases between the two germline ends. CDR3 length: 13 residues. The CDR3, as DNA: TGTGCCAGCAGCCCCTCAGGCACCGGGGAGCTGTTTTTT. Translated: CASSPSGTGELFF.

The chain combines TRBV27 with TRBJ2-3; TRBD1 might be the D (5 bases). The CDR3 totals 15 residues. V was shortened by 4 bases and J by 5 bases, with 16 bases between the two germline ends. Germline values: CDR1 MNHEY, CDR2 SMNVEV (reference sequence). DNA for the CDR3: TGTGCCAGCAGTTCCTTTCAGGGTTGGGGAGATACGCAGTATTTT. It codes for CASSSFQGWGDTQYF.

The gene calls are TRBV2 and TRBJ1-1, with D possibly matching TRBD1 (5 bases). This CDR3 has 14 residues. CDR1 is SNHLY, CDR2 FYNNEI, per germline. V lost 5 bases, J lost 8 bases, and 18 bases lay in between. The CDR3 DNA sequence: TGTGCCAGCAGTAGGCAGGGAGGTTCATCCGAAGCTTTCTTT. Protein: CASSRQGGSSEAFF.